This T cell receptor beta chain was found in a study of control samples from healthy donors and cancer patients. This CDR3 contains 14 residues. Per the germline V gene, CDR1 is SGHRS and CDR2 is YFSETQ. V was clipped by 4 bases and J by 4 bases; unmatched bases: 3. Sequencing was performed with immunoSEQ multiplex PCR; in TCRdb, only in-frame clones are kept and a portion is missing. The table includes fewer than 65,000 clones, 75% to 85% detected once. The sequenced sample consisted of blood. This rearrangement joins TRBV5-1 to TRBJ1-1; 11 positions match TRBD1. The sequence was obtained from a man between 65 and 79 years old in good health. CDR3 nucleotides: TGCGCCAGCAGCCGGACAGGGGGCGTCACTGAAGCTTTCTTT. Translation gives CASSRTGGVTEAFF.